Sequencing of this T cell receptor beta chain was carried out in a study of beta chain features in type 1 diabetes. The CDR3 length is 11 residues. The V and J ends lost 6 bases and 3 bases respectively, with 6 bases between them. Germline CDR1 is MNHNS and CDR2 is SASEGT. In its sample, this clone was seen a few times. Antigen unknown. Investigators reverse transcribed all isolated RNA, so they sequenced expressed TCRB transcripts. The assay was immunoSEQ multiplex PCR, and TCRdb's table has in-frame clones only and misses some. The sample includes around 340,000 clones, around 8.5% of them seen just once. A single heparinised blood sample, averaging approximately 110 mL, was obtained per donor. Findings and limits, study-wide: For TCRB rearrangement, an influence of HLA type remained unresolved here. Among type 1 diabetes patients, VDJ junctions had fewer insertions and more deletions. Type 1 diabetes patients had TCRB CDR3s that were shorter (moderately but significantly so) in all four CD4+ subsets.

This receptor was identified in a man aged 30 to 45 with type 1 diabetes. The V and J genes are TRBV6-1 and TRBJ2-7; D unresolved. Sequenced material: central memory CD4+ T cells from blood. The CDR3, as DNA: TGTGCCAGCAGCAGGAACTACGAGCAGTACTTC. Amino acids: CASSRNYEQYF.